The source of this T cell receptor beta chain is a study of CD8+ T cells in alopecia areata. Study-level information: Severity among treated patients was scored by the percentage of scalp area affected. Study-level findings and limits: Only one nonresponder was present, which leaves the link between baseline CD8+ expansion and response uncertain.

Sequencing used cDNA as its template, made by extracting RNA and reverse transcribing it. Assay used: immunoSEQ multiplex PCR; TCRdb lists only in-frame clones, some missing. The table has approximately 210,000 clones, around 64% seen once. The treatment: oral pan-JAK inhibitor, 5-10 mg twice daily. As for this clone: Its target is unknown.

The germline V gene has CDR1 MNHNS and CDR2 SASEGT. CDR3 length: 11 residues. V gave up 7 bases and J gave up 5 bases, with 6 bases separating them. The gene calls are TRBV6-1 and TRBJ2-1; D uncertain. The clonotype originates from a human donor with alopecia areata. Material: CD4+ T cells sorted from blood, obtained around week 50, from a patient treated with tofacitinib. The CDR3 protein is CASTDHNEQFF. The CDR3 DNA is TGTGCCAGCACCGACCACAATGAGCAGTTCTTC.